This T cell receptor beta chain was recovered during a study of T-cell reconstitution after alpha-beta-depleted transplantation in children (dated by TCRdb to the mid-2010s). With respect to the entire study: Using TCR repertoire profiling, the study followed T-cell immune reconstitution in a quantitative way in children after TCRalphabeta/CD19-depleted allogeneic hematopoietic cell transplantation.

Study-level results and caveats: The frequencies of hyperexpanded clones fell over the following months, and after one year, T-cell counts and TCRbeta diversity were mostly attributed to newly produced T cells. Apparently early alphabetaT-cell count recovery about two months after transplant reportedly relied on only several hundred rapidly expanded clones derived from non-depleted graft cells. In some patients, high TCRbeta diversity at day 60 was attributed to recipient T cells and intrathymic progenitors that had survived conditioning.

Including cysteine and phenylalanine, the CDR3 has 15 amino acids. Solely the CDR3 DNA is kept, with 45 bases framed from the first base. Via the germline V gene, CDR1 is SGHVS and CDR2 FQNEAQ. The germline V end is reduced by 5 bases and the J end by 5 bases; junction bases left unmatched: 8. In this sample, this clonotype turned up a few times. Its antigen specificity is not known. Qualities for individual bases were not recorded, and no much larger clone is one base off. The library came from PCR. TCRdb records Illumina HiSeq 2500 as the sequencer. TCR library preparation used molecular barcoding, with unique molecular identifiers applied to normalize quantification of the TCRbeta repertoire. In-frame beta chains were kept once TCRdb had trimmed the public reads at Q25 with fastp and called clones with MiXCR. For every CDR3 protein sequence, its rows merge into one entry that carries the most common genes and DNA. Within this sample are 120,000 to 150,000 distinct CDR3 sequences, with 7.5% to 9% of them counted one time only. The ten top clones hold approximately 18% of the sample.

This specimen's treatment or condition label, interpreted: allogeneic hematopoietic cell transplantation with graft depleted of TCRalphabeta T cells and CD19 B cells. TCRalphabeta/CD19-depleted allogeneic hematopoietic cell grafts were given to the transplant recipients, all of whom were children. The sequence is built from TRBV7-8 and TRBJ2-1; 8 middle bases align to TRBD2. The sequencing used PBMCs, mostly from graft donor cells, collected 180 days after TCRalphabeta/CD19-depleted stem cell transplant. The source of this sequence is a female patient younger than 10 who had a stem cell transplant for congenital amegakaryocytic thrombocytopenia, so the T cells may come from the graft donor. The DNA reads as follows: TGTGCCAGCAGCCTATCCGGGACTAGAAACAATGAGCAGTTCTTC. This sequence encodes CASSLSGTRNNEQFF.